The 17 T cell receptor beta chains reported below all come from one sample, sequenced in a study of T cells in Graves' hyperthyroidism and ophthalmopathy. What was amplified from RNA transcripts were TCR beta CDR3 regions. The TCR CDR3 first-round RT-PCR relied on the HTBI primer set. TCRdb itself ran the multiplex PCR reads through MiXCR, one entry per CDR3 protein. The sample has hundreds of thousands of distinct CDR3 sequences; less than 45% are singletons. Sequencing input: peripheral blood or thyroid tissue (not recorded which). The receptor set was obtained from an adult man with Graves' disease, either hyperthyroidism or ophthalmopathy (not recorded which).

In its sample, this clonotype was seen a few times. This sequence joins TRBV7-9 and TRBJ1-5; possible D gene TRBD1, 5 bases. The length of the CDR3 is 15 residues. The V gene lost 5 bases and the J gene lost 6 bases, with 17 bases spanning the gap. Germline V gene data show CDR1 as SEHNR and CDR2 as FQNEAQ (reference sequence). The CDR3 loop is CASSPPDSPVQPQHF. The CDR3 DNA sequence: TGTGCCAGCAGCCCCCCAGACAGTCCGGTTCAGCCCCAGCATTTT. The entire variable domain, with the rest obtained from reference TRBV7-9 and TRBJ1-5, is as follows: DTGVSQNPRHKITKRGQNVTFRCDPISEHNRLYWYRQTLGQGPEFLTYFQNEAQLEKSRLLSDRFSAERPKGSFSTLEIQRTEQGDSAMYLCASSPPDSPVQPQHFGDGTRLSIL.

The chain joins TRBV7-9 to TRBJ1-2; TRBD1 might be the D (5 bases). The V gene's germline CDR1 is SEHNR and CDR2 FQNEAQ (reference sequence). V was pared by 1 base and J by 8 bases, with 14 bases between. CDR3 length equals 14 residues. The CDR3 DNA follows: TGTGCCAGCAGCTTAGGAGCAGGGCAGCGAGGCTACACCTTC. Its translation: CASSLGAGQRGYTF.

Only a few counts were recorded for this clonotype. The chain recombines TRBV6-5 with TRBJ2-7, with TRBD1 matching over 7 bases. Germline-derived CDR1 and CDR2 are MNHEY and SVGAGI. The CDR3 loop spans 13 amino acids. V shed 6 bases, J shed 7 bases, and the junction held 9 bases outside the gene matches. The CDR3 nucleotides read TGTGCCAGCAGGCAATCACAGGGGCGTGAGCAGTACTTC. This codes for CASRQSQGREQYF.

The rearrangement links TRBV10-3 to TRBJ1-6; 9 bases agree with TRBD1. The CDR3 loop spans 13 amino acids. Germline CDR1 and CDR2: ENHRY and SYGVKD. Trimming took 3 bases from V and 12 from J; bases not matched to a gene: 3. CDR3 nucleotide sequence: TGTGCCATCAGTGAATGGGACAGGGAACCCCTCCACTTT. As protein: CAISEWDREPLHF.

The gene calls are TRBV29-1 and TRBJ1-2; 9 bases match TRBD1. Germline assignment: CDR1 SQVTM and CDR2 ANQGSEA. CDR3 size: 14 residues. V dropped 4 bases and J dropped 2; count of bases not matched to a gene: 5. The CDR3 region has the DNA TGCAGCGTTGTAAGGGGGACAGGGAACTATGGCTACACCTTC. This encodes CSVVRGTGNYGYTF.

This rearrangement joins TRBV10-3 to TRBJ2-7, with 11 bases lining up with TRBD2. This CDR3 contains 13 residues. Germline V gives CDR1 ENHRY, CDR2 SYGVKD. The V and J ends lost 10 bases and 4 bases, in that order; junction bases with no gene match: 6. CDR3 in amino acids: CASSLAGEYEQYF. In DNA form, the CDR3 reads TGTGCCAGCTCACTAGCGGGAGAGTACGAGCAGTACTTC.

This chain uses TRBV5-1 with TRBJ2-7; 12 bases fit TRBD1. Germline trimming cut 2 bases from V and 2 bases from J; bases unmatched to any gene: 2. The length of the CDR3 is 15 residues. Germline CDR1 SGHRS, CDR2 YFSETQ. CDR3 sequence: CASSFGTGGPYEQYF. The CDR3 DNA reads as TGCGCCAGCAGCTTCGGGACAGGGGGCCCCTACGAGCAGTACTTC.

This clonotype has at least ten counts. The rearrangement joins TRBV2 to TRBJ1-1, with TRBD1 matching over 8 bases. The CDR3 is 14 amino acids. V lost 10 bases and J lost 0; bases outside the gene matches: 7. Looked up from germline, CDR1 is SNHLY and CDR2 is FYNNEI. The CDR3, as DNA: TGTGCCACCAAGACAGGGGAGATGAACACTGAAGCTTTCTTT. It specifies CATKTGEMNTEAFF.

There are many counts of this clonotype. The gene calls are TRBV20-1 and TRBJ1-5, with 7 positions matching TRBD1. This CDR3 is 14 amino acids long. The junction had 4 bases not matched to a gene; V was cut back by 1 base and J by 4 bases. CDR1 is DFQATT, CDR2 SNEGSKA, per germline (reference sequence). The CDR3 nucleotides are TGCAGTGCTAGAGGACAGGGCGGAAATCAGCCCCAGCATTTT. It encodes CSARGQGGNQPQHF.

At least ten counts were recorded for this clonotype. The rearrangement uses TRBV29-1 and TRBJ1-2; TRBD1 might be the D (5 bases). Germline values: CDR1 SQVTM, CDR2 ANQGSEA. The V gene lost 4 bases and the J gene lost 0 bases, with 12 bases spanning the gap. The CDR3 length is 14 residues. CDR3: CSVVGTQTNYGYTF. The CDR3 DNA reads as TGCAGCGTTGTAGGGACCCAGACTAACTATGGCTACACCTTC.

The genes are TRBV5-1 and TRBJ1-1; no firm D call. CDR1 SGHRS and CDR2 YFSETQ come from the germline V gene. The V end lost 0 bases, the J end lost 7 bases, and 10 bases lay between the germline ends. The CDR3 totals 13 residues. The CDR3 sequence is CASSLDARYEAFF. The DNA of the CDR3 is TGCGCCAGCAGCTTGGACGCCAGATATGAAGCTTTCTTT.

This chain joins TRBV12-3 or TRBV12-4 and TRBJ1-2; perhaps TRBD1 as D (5 bases). The CDR3 consists of 14 residues. V was pared by 5 bases and J by 6 bases, with 16 bases between. CDR3 sequence reads: CASSRAGKGDGYTF. CDR3 sequence (DNA): TGTGCCAGCAGTAGGGCAGGGAAGGGTGATGGCTACACCTTC.

J is TRBJ1-2 and V is TRBV2, with a weak D call TRBD1 (5 bases). V lost 6 bases to trimming and J lost 10 bases, with 12 bases between them. Germline V gene sequence: CDR1 SNHLY, CDR2 FYNNEI. The CDR3 loop spans 11 amino acids. CDR3 sequence: CASSPGGDYTF. The DNA of the CDR3 is TGTGCCAGCAGCCCGGGGGGGGACTACACCTTC. Full variable domain (remainder filled in from reference TRBV2 and TRBJ1-2): EPEVTQTPSHQVTQMGQEVILRCVPISNHLYFYWYRQILGQKVEFLVSFYNNEISEKSEIFDDQFSVERPDGSNFTLKIRSTKLEDSAMYFCASSPGGDYTFGSGTRLTVV.

This clonotype came up a few times. This chain connects TRBV2 to TRBJ1-1; possibly TRBD1 for D (6 bases). V lost 4 bases and J 5 bases, leaving 14 bases between the germline ends. The CDR3 consists of 14 residues. Germline V gene data show CDR1 as SNHLY and CDR2 as FYNNEI. The CDR3: CASSGDPQGTEAFF. DNA for the CDR3: TGTGCCAGCAGTGGGGACCCCCAGGGGACTGAAGCTTTCTTT.

V and J are TRBV20-1 and TRBJ1-1; TRBD1 matches 7 bases. J gave up 1 base and V 4 bases, and 6 bases lay outside the gene matches. This CDR3 is 14 amino acids long. The V gene's germline CDR1 is DFQATT and CDR2 SNEGSKA (reference sequence). Written as DNA, the CDR3 is TGCAGTGCTACGAGACAGGGAAGGAACACTGAAGCTTTCTTT. This gives the protein CSATRQGRNTEAFF.

The chain employs TRBV2 and TRBJ1-2; D remains ambiguous. CDR1 SNHLY and CDR2 FYNNEI come from the germline V gene. The CDR3 covers 20 residues. V was clipped by 1 base and J by 2 bases, with 26 bases between them. CDR3: CASSEVQLVVVRVRNYGYTF. CDR3 DNA sequence: TGTGCCAGCAGTGAAGTACAACTTGTGGTAGTTAGGGTGCGGAACTATGGCTACACCTTC.

Here the CDR3 reads CASSWGQGRPEAFF. The CDR3 DNA reads as TGCGCCAGCAGCTGGGGACAGGGAAGACCTGAAGCTTTCTTT. The chain links TRBV5-1 to TRBJ1-1, with 9 bases matching TRBD1. Germline values: CDR1 SGHRS, CDR2 YFSETQ. The CDR3 consists of 14 residues. The junction had 6 bases not matched to a gene; V was cut back by 3 bases and J by 6 bases.